This TCR beta chain appears in the sequencing data of a study of blood T cell repertoires in COVID-19. The overall study: T cells, B-cell-depleted T cells, or PBMCs supplied cDNA or gDNA.

This clone was seen a single time. The CDR3 spans 13 residues. Germline V CDR1 and CDR2: MNHEY, SMNVEV (reference sequence). Trimming removed 11 bases from V and 4 bases from J, with 17 bases in between. In Seattle, patients joined the study during active infection and were tracked longitudinally. Original analysis: The assay estimated nucleated cells by amplifying reference gene primers. Sequenced by immunoSEQ multiplex PCR; TCRdb stores in-frame clones only, minus some. That table gives V, J and clone size, and the DNA gave D and trimming. The sample lists about 170,000 clones; around four fifths were seen once.

This TCR came from a woman of 80 years or more with COVID-19, enrolled during active disease. What was sequenced was peripheral blood. J is TRBJ1-1 and V is TRBV27, with D perhaps matching TRBD1 (6 bases). The CDR3 DNA sequence: TGTGCCGCACGAAGGGAGGGGGGCACTGAAGCTTTCTTT. Its translation is CAARREGGTEAFF.